A selection of T cell receptor beta chains follows, all from one sample in a study of shared clonotypes between healthy human individuals. Only in-frame clones appear in the TCRdb table, and some are missing; sequencing was by immunoSEQ multiplex PCR. The table lists roughly 2 million clones, 85% to 95% of them singletons. Sequencing was performed on naive CD4+ T cells sorted from blood. The receptors come from a man aged 18 to 35 in good health. The CDR3 runs from the conserved cysteine through the conserved F or W. The D gene is left open where the match is weak. Size is omitted from some rows. Given values are once, few, many or a class for expanded clones.

clone_size	d_call	cdr3_length	v_call	j_call	cdr3_nt	cdr3_aa
few	TRBD1	14	TRBV6-5	TRBJ1-2	TGTGCCAGCAGTTACCGGGACAGAAACTATGGCTACACCTTC	CASSYRDRNYGYTF
.	TRBD2	16	TRBV7-2	TRBJ2-3	TGTGCCAGCAGCTTAGGGCTAGCGGGAGAGGCAGATACGCAGTATTTT	CASSLGLAGEADTQYF
.	TRBD1	15	TRBV4-1	TRBJ1-5	TGCGCCAGCAGCCAAGATAGCAGGGGGCATCAGCCCCAGCATTTT	CASSQDSRGHQPQHF
.	TRBD1	15	TRBV6-1	TRBJ1-3	TGTGCCAGCAGTGAAGCGCAGGGGGCCGGAAACACCATATATTTT	CASSEAQGAGNTIYF
.	.	11	TRBV5-1	TRBJ2-1	TGCGCCAGCAGCCAAGAGTGGGAGCAGTTCTTC	CASSQEWEQFF
.	.	13	TRBV6-1	TRBJ2-7	TGTGCCAGCAGTGTAAGGACCTTCTACGAGCAGTACTTC	CASSVRTFYEQYF
.	.	14	TRBV5-1	TRBJ2-7	TGCGCCAGCAGCTTGAGGGCGACAGGAAACGAGCAGTACTTC	CASSLRATGNEQYF
.	.	11	TRBV6-5	TRBJ1-2	TGTGCCAGCAGTACCCGGGACGGCTACACCTTC	CASSTRDGYTF
.	.	12	TRBV28	TRBJ2-1	TGTGCCAGCACAACTACTTACAATGAGCAGTTCTTC	CASTTTYNEQFF
.	TRBD1	13	TRBV5-6	TRBJ2-7	TGTGCCAGCAGCTCCGACAGGGCCTACGAGCAGTACTTC	CASSSDRAYEQYF
.	.	13	TRBV6-1	TRBJ2-7	TGTGCCAGCAGTCGGTTAGCGGCCGACGAGCAGTACTTC	CASSRLAADEQYF
.	TRBD2	15	TRBV10-1	TRBJ2-1	TGCGCCAGCAGTGTAGGGACTAGCGGGACGGATGAGCAGTTCTTC	CASSVGTSGTDEQFF
.	.	13	TRBV7-7	TRBJ2-3	TGTGCTAGCAGCTTAGGGAGCACAGATACGCAGTATTTT	CASSLGSTDTQYF
.	TRBD1	15	TRBV4-1	TRBJ1-2	TGCGCCAGCAGCTACGGGACAGGGGCTAACTATGGCTACACCTTC	CASSYGTGANYGYTF
.	.	15	TRBV2	TRBJ1-4	TGTGCCAGCAGGGGGGTCAGGGGAGCTAATGAAAAACTGTTTTTT	CASRGVRGANEKLFF
.	.	13	TRBV28	TRBJ2-7	TGTGCCAGCCGGGGAGGGGGGGCCTACGAGCAGTACTTC	CASRGGGAYEQYF
.	.	12	TRBV29-1	TRBJ1-5	TGCAGCGTTGCAGACGGAAATCAGCCCCAGCATTTT	CSVADGNQPQHF
.	TRBD1	15	TRBV5-4	TRBJ2-2	TGTGCCAGCCGCCGGGACAGGGTGGACACCGGGGAGCTGTTTTTT	CASRRDRVDTGELFF
.	.	11	TRBV30	TRBJ2-7	TGTGCCTGGAGTTCCAACGAGGGGCAGTACTTC	CAWSSNEGQYF
.	TRBD1	15	TRBV5-4	TRBJ1-2	TGTGCCAGCAGCCGTCAAACAGGGGCCGACTATGGCTACACCTTC	CASSRQTGADYGYTF
.	TRBD2	18	TRBV7-8	TRBJ2-1	TGTGCCAGCAGCTTAGCGGAGGGAGGCGGGAGATTATACAATGAGCAGTTCTTC	CASSLAEGGGRLYNEQFF
.	.	11	TRBV7-9	TRBJ2-1	TGTGCCAGCAGCTTCGGGAATGAGCAGTTCTTC	CASSFGNEQFF
.	.	14	TRBV29-1	TRBJ2-7	TGCAGCGTTGAAGAAATCCAGGGTACCTACGAGCAGTACTTC	CSVEEIQGTYEQYF